This TCR beta chain was found in a study of cytomegalovirus exposure and HLA in healthy donors. Study-level points and caveats: Apart from CMV serostatus, no immune exposure information was available.

This clone was recorded only once. Its antigen is undetermined. CDR3 size: 15 residues. Trimming left V 0 bases short and J 1 base short, with 8 bases between. The germline CDR1 and CDR2 sequences are SGHDT and YYEEEE. PCR was performed using 60 Vbeta and 13 Jbeta primers. Some clones are missing from TCRdb's copy, which holds only in-frame ones; the method was immunoSEQ multiplex PCR. The sample records around 150,000 clones, 66% being singletons. The chain links TRBV5-6 to TRBJ2-1; D is ambiguous. The material sequenced was PBMCs. This sequence originates from a woman aged 55-69 years in good health and CMV-seronegative. The CDR3 nucleotides read TGTGCCAGCAGCTTGGGGCAGGCTTCCTACAATGAGCAGTTCTTC. It yields the protein CASSLGQASYNEQFF.